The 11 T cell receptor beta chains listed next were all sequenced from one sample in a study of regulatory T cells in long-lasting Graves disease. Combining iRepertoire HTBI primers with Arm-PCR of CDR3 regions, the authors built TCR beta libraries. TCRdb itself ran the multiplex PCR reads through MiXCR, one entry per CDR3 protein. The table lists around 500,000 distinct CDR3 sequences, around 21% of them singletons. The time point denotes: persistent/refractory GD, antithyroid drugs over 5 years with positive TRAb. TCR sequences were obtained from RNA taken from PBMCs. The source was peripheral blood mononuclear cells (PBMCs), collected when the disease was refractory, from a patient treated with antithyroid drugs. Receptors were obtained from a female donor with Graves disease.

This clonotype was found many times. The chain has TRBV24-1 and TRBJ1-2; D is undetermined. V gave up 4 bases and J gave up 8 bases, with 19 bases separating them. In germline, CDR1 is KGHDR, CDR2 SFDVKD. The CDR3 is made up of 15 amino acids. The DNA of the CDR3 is TGTGCCACCAGTGACAGCTATTTAAACTCCGACGGCTACACCTTC. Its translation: CATSDSYLNSDGYTF.

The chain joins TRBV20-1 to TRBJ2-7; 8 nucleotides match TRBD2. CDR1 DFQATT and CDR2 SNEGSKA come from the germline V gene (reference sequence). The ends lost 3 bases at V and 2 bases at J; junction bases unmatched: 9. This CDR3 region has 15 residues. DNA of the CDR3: TGCAGTGCTAGCCGATCTAGCGGGCGAGCCTACGAGCAGTACTTC. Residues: CSASRSSGRAYEQYF.

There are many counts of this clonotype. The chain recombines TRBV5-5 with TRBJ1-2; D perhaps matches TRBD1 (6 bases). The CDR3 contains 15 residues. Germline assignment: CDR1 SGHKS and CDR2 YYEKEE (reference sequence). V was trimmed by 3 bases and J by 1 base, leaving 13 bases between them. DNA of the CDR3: TGTGCCAGCAGCTCTCGACAGGAGATTAACTATGGCTACACCTTC. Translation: CASSSRQEINYGYTF.

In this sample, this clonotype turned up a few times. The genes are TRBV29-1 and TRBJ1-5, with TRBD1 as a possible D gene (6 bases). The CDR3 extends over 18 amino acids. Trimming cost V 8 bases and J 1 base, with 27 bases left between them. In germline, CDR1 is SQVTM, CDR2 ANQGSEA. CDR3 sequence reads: CSPRRTVPNKESNQPQHF. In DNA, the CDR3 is TGCAGCCCGCGGCGGACAGTCCCTAACAAGGAGAGCAATCAGCCCCAGCATTTT.

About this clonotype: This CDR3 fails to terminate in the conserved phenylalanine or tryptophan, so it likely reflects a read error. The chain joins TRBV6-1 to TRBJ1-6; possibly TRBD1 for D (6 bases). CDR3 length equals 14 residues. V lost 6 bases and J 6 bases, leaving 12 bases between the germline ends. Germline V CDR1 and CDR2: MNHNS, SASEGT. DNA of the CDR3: TGTGCCAGCAGATTTGCAGGGGCTAATTCACCCCTCCACTCT. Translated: CASRFAGANSPLHS.

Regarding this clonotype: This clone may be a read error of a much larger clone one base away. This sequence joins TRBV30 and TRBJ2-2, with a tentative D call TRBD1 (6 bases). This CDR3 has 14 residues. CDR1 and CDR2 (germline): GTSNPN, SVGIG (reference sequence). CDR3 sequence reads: CAWMTGQYTGELLF. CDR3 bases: TGTGCCTGGATGACCGGACAGTACACCGGGGAGCTGCTTTTT.

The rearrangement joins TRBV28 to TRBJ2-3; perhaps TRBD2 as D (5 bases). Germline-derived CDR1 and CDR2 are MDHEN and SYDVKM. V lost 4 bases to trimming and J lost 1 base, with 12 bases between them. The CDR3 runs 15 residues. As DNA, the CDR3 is TGTGCCAGCAGTTCCCGGGGATCTGGCACAGATACGCAGTATTTT. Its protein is CASSSRGSGTDTQYF. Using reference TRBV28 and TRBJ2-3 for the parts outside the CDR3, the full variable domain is DVKVTQSSRYLVKRTGEKVFLECVQDMDHENMFWYRQDPGLGLRLIYFSYDVKMKEKGDIPEGYSVSREKKERFSLILESASTNQTSMYLCASSSRGSGTDTQYFGPGTRLTVL.

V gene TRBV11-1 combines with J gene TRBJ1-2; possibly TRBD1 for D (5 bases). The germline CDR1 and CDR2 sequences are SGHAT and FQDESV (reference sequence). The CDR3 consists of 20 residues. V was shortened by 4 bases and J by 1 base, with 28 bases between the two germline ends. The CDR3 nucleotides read TGTGCCAGCAGCTCCTACACGAATACCCCAGGGCGCCTAGATAACTATGGCTACACCTTC. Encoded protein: CASSSYTNTPGRLDNYGYTF.

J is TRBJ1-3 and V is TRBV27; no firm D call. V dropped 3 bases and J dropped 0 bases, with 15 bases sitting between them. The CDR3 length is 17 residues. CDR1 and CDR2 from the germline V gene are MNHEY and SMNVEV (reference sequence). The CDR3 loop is CASSLSPSRVSGNTIYF. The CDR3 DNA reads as TGTGCCAGCAGTTTGTCCCCCAGTAGGGTCTCTGGAAACACCATATATTTT.

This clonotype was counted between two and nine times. In DNA form, the CDR3 reads TGTGCCATCAGAAACTTGAACACTGAAGCTTTCTTT. The encoded protein is CAIRNLNTEAFF. The rearrangement links TRBV10-3 to TRBJ1-1, with D unresolved. Trimming removed 6 bases at V and 0 bases at J, with 5 bases between. CDR3 length: 12 amino acids. The germline CDR1 and CDR2 sequences are ENHRY and SYGVKD.

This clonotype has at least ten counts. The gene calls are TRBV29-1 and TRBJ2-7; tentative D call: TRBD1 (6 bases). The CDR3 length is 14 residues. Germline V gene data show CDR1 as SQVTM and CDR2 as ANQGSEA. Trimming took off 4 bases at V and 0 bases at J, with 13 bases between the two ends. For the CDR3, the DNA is TGCAGCGTTGGTACAGGGTCAAACTCCTACGAGCAGTACTTC. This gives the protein CSVGTGSNSYEQYF.